This entry lists 14 T cell receptor beta chains sequenced from one sample in a study of OX40 agonist ivuxolimab in advanced cancers. Sequencing used immunoSEQ multiplex PCR; TCRdb keeps in-frame clones, though not all of them. This sample yields some 45,000 clones, of which approximately 92% are seen a single time; 4.7% belongs to the top ten. This material consisted of CD4+ or CD8+ T cells sorted from blood, taken in a trial of the OX40 agonist ivuxolimab. The receptors here all came from an adult with an advanced solid tumor such as melanoma, head and neck, liver or kidney cancer.

The CDR3 protein is CASTTYGYTAFF. The CDR3 nucleotides are TGTGCCAGCACCACCTACGGGTATACGGCTTTCTTT. The rearrangement joins TRBV6-1 to TRBJ1-1, with D unclear. Germline V gene data show CDR1 as MNHNS and CDR2 as SASEGT. The CDR3 has 12 residues. V was shortened by 7 bases and J by 11 bases, with 17 bases between the two germline ends.

This sequence joins TRBV6-5 and TRBJ2-7, with D unresolved. The CDR3 spans 16 residues. V lost 0 bases and J lost 0, with 12 bases in between. CDR1 and CDR2 (germline): MNHEY, SVGAGI. CDR3 coding DNA: TGTGCCAGCAGTTACTCGAGTGCCCAGAACTCCTACGAGCAGTACTTC. It specifies CASSYSSAQNSYEQYF.

This chain joins TRBV4-3 and TRBJ1-2; 9 positions match TRBD1. V was clipped by 0 bases and J by 4 bases; unmatched bases: 6. The germline V gene has CDR1 LGHNA and CDR2 YSLEER. This CDR3 has 16 amino acids. CDR3 nucleotide sequence: TGCGCCAGCAGCCAAGATGGGACAGGGTTTCGCTATGGCTACACCTTC. This gives the protein CASSQDGTGFRYGYTF.

J is TRBJ1-3 and V is TRBV28; D may be TRBD1 (5 bases). The CDR3 is 15 amino acids. CDR1 MDHEN and CDR2 SYDVKM come from the germline V gene. V gave up 1 base and J gave up 0 bases, with 7 bases separating them. CDR3 coding DNA: TGTGCCAGCAGTTTATCCGGGGCCTCTGGAAACACCATATATTTT. It yields the protein CASSLSGASGNTIYF.

This clone was recorded once. The chain combines TRBV5-6 with TRBJ2-7, with unresolved D. Trimming took off 0 bases at V and 6 bases at J, with 16 bases between the two ends. CDR1 SGHDT and CDR2 YYEEEE come from the germline V gene. CDR3 length equals 15 residues. CDR3 sequence reads: CASSLGVGPALEQYF. In DNA, the CDR3 is TGTGCCAGCAGCTTGGGAGTAGGTCCAGCGCTCGAGCAGTACTTC.

This clone was found a few times. This chain uses TRBV6-5 with TRBJ1-5; no definite D call. The ends were cut back, 6 bases at V and 6 bases at J, with 15 bases in the middle. CDR1 and CDR2 from the germline V gene are MNHEY and SVGAGI. The CDR3 has 14 residues. The CDR3 loop reads CASSTLQGSQPQHF. CDR3 coding DNA: TGTGCCAGCAGCACCCTACAAGGAAGTCAGCCCCAGCATTTT.

The chain carries TRBV30 and TRBJ2-7; D remains unclear. The germline V gene has CDR1 GTSNPN and CDR2 SVGIG (reference sequence). The V and J ends lost 3 bases and 1 base respectively, with 10 bases between them. The CDR3 has 13 residues. DNA for the CDR3: TGTGCCTGGAGGCCCCCGGCTTCCTACGAGCAGTACTTC. It encodes CAWRPPASYEQYF.

This chain connects TRBV5-1 to TRBJ2-3; 8 nucleotides line up with TRBD1. J gave up 3 bases and V 4 bases, and 10 bases lay outside the gene matches. CDR3 size: 16 residues. CDR1 is SGHRS, CDR2 YFSETQ, per germline. The CDR3 reads CASSLSGRGQTDTQYF. CDR3 sequence (DNA): TGCGCCAGCAGCCTTAGTGGCAGGGGGCAGACAGATACGCAGTATTTT. Full variable domain (missing parts from reference TRBV5-1 and TRBJ2-3): KAGVTQTPRYLIKTRGQQVTLSCSPISGHRSVSWYQQTPGQGLQFLFEYFSETQRNKGNFPGRFSGRQFSNSRSEMNVSTLELGDSALYLCASSLSGRGQTDTQYFGPGTRLTVL.

The chain has TRBV2 and TRBJ2-3; the D call may be TRBD1 or TRBD2 (5 bases each). Looked up from germline, CDR1 is SNHLY and CDR2 is FYNNEI. V shed 7 bases and J shed 1 base, with 15 bases lying between them. The CDR3 consists of 15 residues. The CDR3, as DNA: TGTGCCAGCACTAAGAATGTGGGGGGCACAGATACGCAGTATTTT. As protein: CASTKNVGGTDTQYF.

The chain joins TRBV4-1 to TRBJ2-7, with D unresolved. V shed 3 bases and J shed 2 bases, with 11 bases lying between them. The CDR3 consists of 14 residues. CDR1 is MGHRA and CDR2 is YSYEKL in the germline V gene. In DNA form, the CDR3 reads TGCGCCAGCAGCCACGCGTACACCCCCTACGAGCAGTACTTC. Protein product: CASSHAYTPYEQYF.

The chain links TRBV30 to TRBJ1-1; the match to TRBD1 covers 12 bases. In germline, CDR1 is GTSNPN, CDR2 SVGIG (reference sequence). V was pared by 4 bases and J by 8 bases, with 8 bases of the junction left unmatched. The CDR3 is 14 residues long. The CDR3 loop is CAWNVGQGAGEAFF. The CDR3, as DNA: TGTGCCTGGAACGTGGGACAGGGGGCCGGGGAAGCTTTCTTT.

V gene TRBV2 combines with J gene TRBJ2-5; D possibly corresponds to TRBD1 (5 bases). Germline V gene sequence: CDR1 SNHLY, CDR2 FYNNEI. V was shortened by 6 bases and J by 5 bases, with 7 bases between the two germline ends. CDR3 size: 11 residues. The CDR3 bases are TGTGCCAGCAGCTACAGGGAGACCCAGTACTTC. Amino acid sequence: CASSYRETQYF.

The chain employs TRBV18 and TRBJ2-6, with TRBD1 identical over 8 bases. Germline-derived CDR1 and CDR2 are KGHSH and LQKENI. Trimming took 6 bases from V and 1 from J; bases not matched to a gene: 11. The CDR3 length is 18 residues. The CDR3 nucleotides are TGTGCCAGCTCTCCGGACAGGGTGGATTTTTCTGGGGCCAACGTCCTGACTTTC. Translating gives CASSPDRVDFSGANVLTF.

This clone was found once. The chain employs TRBV19 and TRBJ2-2; the D gene is possibly TRBD2 (6 bases). The V gene's germline CDR1 is LNHDA and CDR2 SQIVND (reference sequence). V was pared by 2 bases and J by 5 bases, with 12 bases between. The CDR3 extends over 15 amino acids. The chain's CDR3 is CASSIWGTRTGELFF. The CDR3 DNA follows: TGTGCCAGTAGTATATGGGGGACTCGGACCGGGGAGCTGTTTTTT.